Presented here are 27 T cell receptor beta chains from one specimen sequenced in a study of cytomegalovirus exposure and HLA in healthy donors. Primers for the PCR totalled 60 Vbeta and 13 Jbeta. Some clones are missing from TCRdb's copy, which holds only in-frame ones; the method was immunoSEQ multiplex PCR. Found here are 110,000 to 150,000 clones, more than 70% of them singletons; the top ten hold about 3.1%. Material: PBMCs. The receptor set was obtained from a man aged 40-49 years in good health and CMV-seronegative.

The rearrangement joins TRBV9 to TRBJ2-2; 7 nucleotides align to TRBD1. V shed 0 bases and J 6 bases; nucleotides not matched to a gene: 5. Germline CDR1 and CDR2: SGDLS and YYNGEE. The CDR3 consists of 15 residues. CDR3 protein: CASSVEEDRAGELFF. The CDR3 region has the DNA TGTGCCAGCAGCGTAGAGGAAGACAGGGCCGGGGAGCTGTTTTTT.

A few counts support this clone. This rearrangement joins TRBV5-1 to TRBJ1-4; unclear D gene. This CDR3 contains 17 residues. In germline, CDR1 is SGHRS, CDR2 YFSETQ. V shed 1 base and J shed 0 bases, with 13 bases lying between them. The CDR3 protein is CASSLNGAIATNEKLFF. The CDR3 region has the DNA TGCGCCAGCAGCTTGAACGGAGCTATTGCAACTAATGAAAAACTGTTTTTT.

In regard to this clone: The sample has other DNA sequences that encode this CDR3 too. The chain employs TRBV27 and TRBJ2-7; no clear D gene. Germline CDR1 reads MNHEY; CDR2 reads SMNVEV (reference sequence). Trimming removed 2 bases from V and 1 base from J, with 12 bases in between. The CDR3 covers 15 residues. The chain's CDR3 is CASSLGPRPSYEQYF. The CDR3 region has the DNA TGTGCCAGCAGTTTAGGTCCCAGGCCATCCTACGAGCAGTACTTC.

This sequence joins TRBV4-3 and TRBJ2-1; D unclear. The germline gives CDR1 LGHNA, CDR2 YSLEER. CDR3 length equals 14 residues. V lost 2 bases and J lost 5, with 10 bases in between. CDR3 DNA: TGCGCCAGCAGCCAAATCGTGGCCAACAATGAGCAGTTCTTC. Protein product: CASSQIVANNEQFF.

V usage is TRBV5-4 and J usage is TRBJ1-6; 8 nucleotides match TRBD1. The CDR3 runs to 15 residues. V shed 3 bases and J 7 bases; nucleotides not matched to a gene: 6. The germline gives CDR1 SGHNT, CDR2 YYREEE (reference sequence). CDR3 sequence reads: CASSWGQAGNSPLHF. The CDR3, as DNA: TGTGCCAGCAGCTGGGGACAGGCCGGGAATTCACCCCTCCACTTT.

The chain uses TRBV7-2 and TRBJ2-7; a weak D match, TRBD1 (6 bases). The CDR3 covers 14 residues. The germline CDR1 and CDR2 sequences are SGHTA and FQGNSA. V lost 0 bases and J 2 bases, leaving 8 bases between the germline ends. CDR3 protein: CASSLARGTYEQYF. The CDR3 DNA follows: TGTGCCAGCAGCTTAGCCAGGGGCACCTACGAGCAGTACTTC.

The chain couples TRBV7-3 to TRBJ2-3, with TRBD2 matching over 15 bases. After removal of 5 bases from V and 2 bases from J, the junction contained 11 bases not matched to a gene. The CDR3 covers 19 residues. Germline values: CDR1 SGHTA, CDR2 FQGTGA. CDR3 amino acids: CASSDPPGLAGGITDTQYF. CDR3 DNA: TGTGCCAGCAGCGACCCCCCGGGACTAGCGGGGGGAATCACAGATACGCAGTATTTT.

The CDR3 nucleotides read TGTGCCAGCAGCCCGTGGACCTTAGCGACCGGATTGGGAGAGACCCAGTACTTC. Translating it yields CASSPWTLATGLGETQYF. J is TRBJ2-5 and V is TRBV7-8; weak D call: TRBD2 (5 bases). V was clipped by 5 bases and J by 4 bases, with 26 bases between them. The CDR3 sequence is 18 residues long. Germline V CDR1 and CDR2: SGHVS, FQNEAQ.

The chain recombines TRBV19 with TRBJ1-2; D may be TRBD1 (6 bases). Germline-derived CDR1 and CDR2 are LNHDA and SQIVND (reference sequence). V was shortened by 6 bases and J by 4 bases, with 21 bases between the two germline ends. The CDR3 consists of 16 residues. The CDR3 DNA reads as TGTGCCAGTAGCTACACCCTGGACAGATCTTTCTATGGCTACACCTTC. Encoded protein: CASSYTLDRSFYGYTF. Full variable domain (remainder filled in from reference TRBV19 and TRBJ1-2): DGGITQSPKYLFRKEGQNVTLSCEQNLNHDAMYWYRQDPGQGLRLIYYSQIVNDFQKGDIAEGYSVSREKKESFPLTVTSAQKNPTAFYLCASSYTLDRSFYGYTFGSGTRLTVV.

This clone was seen once. This chain links TRBV5-8 with TRBJ1-1; D possibly corresponds to TRBD1 (5 bases). This CDR3 is built from 14 residues. V was clipped by 3 bases and J by 1 base, with 10 bases between them. Looked up from germline, CDR1 is SGHTS and CDR2 is YDEGEE. CDR3 amino acids: CASSWATGNTEAFF. CDR3 nucleotides: TGTGCCAGCAGCTGGGCCACAGGGAACACTGAAGCTTTCTTT.

The chain joins TRBV5-6 to TRBJ1-1; weak D call: TRBD1 (6 bases). The CDR3 sequence is 16 residues long. Trimming pared 2 bases from V and 0 bases from J, leaving 14 bases between. Germline V gene data show CDR1 as SGHDT and CDR2 as YYEEEE. The chain's CDR3 is CASSFNRAHMNTEAFF. CDR3 sequence (DNA): TGTGCCAGCAGCTTCAACAGGGCCCACATGAACACTGAAGCTTTCTTT.

The V and J genes are TRBV6-1 and TRBJ1-2; TRBD1 is a possible D gene (6 bases). Germline assignment: CDR1 MNHNS and CDR2 SASEGT. The CDR3 sequence is 12 residues long. Trimming removed 5 bases at V and 8 bases at J, with 12 bases between. The CDR3 DNA sequence: TGTGCCAGCAGTTTATCGGGGGGCGGCTACACCTTC. Residues: CASSLSGGGYTF.

This clone was detected a few times. The chain couples TRBV6-5 to TRBJ1-4; a possible D gene is TRBD1 (6 bases). Trimming stripped 2 bases from V and 8 bases from J, with 15 bases between. CDR3 length: 15 residues. The V gene's germline CDR1 is MNHEY and CDR2 SVGAGI. Written as DNA, the CDR3 is TGTGCCAGCAGTTACCGAGGGGGTCTATGGGAAAAACTGTTTTTT. Translated: CASSYRGGLWEKLFF.

This clone was found once. The chain combines TRBV10-1 with TRBJ2-2; 14 bases are a match to TRBD2. Germline trimming cut 8 bases from V and 8 bases from J; bases unmatched to any gene: 10. The germline V gene encodes CDR1 WNHNN and CDR2 SYGVQD (reference sequence). The CDR3 totals 16 residues. The DNA of the CDR3 is TGCGCCAGCTTACCTAGGACTAGCGGGGGGAAGGGGGAGCTGTTTTTT. Amino acid sequence: CASLPRTSGGKGELFF.

V and J are TRBV7-9 and TRBJ2-5, with TRBD2 identical over 11 bases. Per germline, CDR1 SEHNR and CDR2 FQNEAQ (reference sequence). The V and J ends lost 4 bases and 7 bases, in that order; junction bases with no gene match: 11. The CDR3 has 16 residues. CDR3: CASSSHPSGGTGTQYF. The CDR3 DNA follows: TGTGCCAGCAGCTCTCATCCTAGCGGGGGGACCGGGACCCAGTACTTC. Together with reference TRBV7-9 and TRBJ2-5, the CDR3 gives the full variable domain: DTGVSQNPRHKITKRGQNVTFRCDPISEHNRLYWYRQTLGQGPEFLTYFQNEAQLEKSRLLSDRFSAERPKGSFSTLEIQRTEQGDSAMYLCASSSHPSGGTGTQYFGPGTRLLVL.

The V call is TRBV19, the J call TRBJ1-2; D perhaps matches TRBD1 (6 bases). Germline CDR1 and CDR2: LNHDA and SQIVND (reference sequence). The CDR3 extends over 16 amino acids. V was shortened by 7 bases and J by 2 bases, with 20 bases between the two germline ends. Here the CDR3 DNA reads TGTGCCAGTACCAAATTCCAACAGGGCTCCAACTATGGCTACACCTTC. This encodes CASTKFQQGSNYGYTF.

The J gene is TRBJ2-5, the V gene TRBV20-1; D is perhaps TRBD1 (6 bases). Trimming pared 6 bases from V and 9 bases from J, leaving 11 bases between. CDR1 is DFQATT and CDR2 is SNEGSKA in the germline V gene (reference sequence). CDR3 length: 10 amino acids. The CDR3: CSAPEGAQYF. In nucleotides, the CDR3 is TGCAGTGCCCCTGAGGGGGCCCAGTACTTC.

This clone was counted only a few times. V usage is TRBV2 and J usage is TRBJ2-1; 8 bases line up with TRBD2. The CDR3 runs 15 residues. CDR1 is SNHLY and CDR2 is FYNNEI in the germline V gene. V shed 4 bases and J 3 bases; nucleotides not matched to a gene: 5. CDR3 sequence reads: CASSAISGNYNEQFF. The CDR3, as DNA: TGTGCCAGCAGTGCCATTAGCGGGAACTACAATGAGCAGTTCTTC.

This chain connects TRBV9 to TRBJ2-3, with no clear D. Germline-derived CDR1 and CDR2 are SGDLS and YYNGEE. V was shortened by 2 bases and J by 8 bases, with 12 bases between the two germline ends. The CDR3 spans 13 residues. DNA of the CDR3: TGTGCCAGCAGCGTCTCGCCGCCGGGTACGCAGTATTTT. Translating it yields CASSVSPPGTQYF.

Written as DNA, the CDR3 is TGTGCCAGCAGCCGCCGGGCGACAGGTGGCACAGATACGCAGTATTTT. It specifies CASSRRATGGTDTQYF. This sequence joins TRBV11-3 and TRBJ2-3; the D gene is possibly TRBD1 (6 bases). V lost 5 bases, J lost 1 base, and 16 bases lay in between. The CDR3 spans 16 residues. Per germline, CDR1 SGHNT and CDR2 YENEEA.

The chain joins TRBV4-2 to TRBJ1-5; a possible D gene is TRBD1 (5 bases). V was cut by 0 bases and J by 4 bases, with 19 bases left in between. There are 18 residues in the CDR3. Germline V gene sequence: CDR1 LGHNA, CDR2 YNFKEQ. CDR3 coding DNA: TGTGCCAGCAGCCAAGATCTTCCAGGGTCCGTCTATAATCAGCCCCAGCATTTT. Its protein product is CASSQDLPGSVYNQPQHF.

The rearrangement uses TRBV11-2 and TRBJ1-2; no definite D call. The CDR3 runs to 12 residues. Trimming shortened V by 3 bases and J by 8 bases, and 10 bases separated the two germline ends. CDR1 is SGHAT, CDR2 FQNNGV, per germline. This CDR3 reads CASSFRSYGYTF. In nucleotides, the CDR3 is TGTGCCAGCAGCTTTAGGAGCTACGGCTACACCTTC. Full variable domain (remainder filled in from reference TRBV11-2 and TRBJ1-2): EAGVAQSPRYKIIEKRQSVAFWCNPISGHATLYWYQQILGQGPKLLIQFQNNGVVDDSQLPKDRFSAERLKGVDSTLKIQPAKLEDSAVYLCASSFRSYGYTFGSGTRLTVV.

This sequence joins TRBV29-1 and TRBJ1-1; weak D call: TRBD1 (5 bases). CDR1 and CDR2 from the germline V gene are SQVTM and ANQGSEA. Trimming cost V 6 bases and J 4 bases, with 12 bases left between them. CDR3 length equals 12 residues. CDR3 nucleotides: TGCAGCGTGCACGACAGTCTCACTGAAGCTTTCTTT. Translation: CSVHDSLTEAFF.

This clone has a single count. Written as DNA, the CDR3 is TGTGCCGCCTCTTCCGGGACAGTGAACACTGAAGCTTTCTTT. Translating it yields CAASSGTVNTEAFF. The chain employs TRBV19 and TRBJ1-1; 7 bases are a match to TRBD1. V gave up 11 bases and J gave up 0 bases; unmatched junction bases: 9. Germline V gives CDR1 LNHDA, CDR2 SQIVND (reference sequence). The CDR3 runs to 14 residues. The full variable domain, with the rest looked up from reference TRBV19 and TRBJ1-1, is DGGITQSPKYLFRKEGQNVTLSCEQNLNHDAMYWYRQDPGQGLRLIYYSQIVNDFQKGDIAEGYSVSREKKESFPLTVTSAQKNPTAFYLCAASSGTVNTEAFFGQGTRLTVV.

CDR3 nucleotide sequence: TGTGCCAGCAGCTTGCGAGGCAGGGGCTCCTACGAGCAGTACTTC. The encoded protein is CASSLRGRGSYEQYF. The rearrangement uses TRBV11-2 and TRBJ2-7, with a tentative D call TRBD1 (6 bases). Trimming pared 3 bases from V and 0 bases from J, leaving 12 bases between. The CDR3 loop spans 15 amino acids. Germline CDR1 SGHAT, CDR2 FQNNGV.

V and J are TRBV28 and TRBJ2-4, with a tentative D call TRBD1 (6 bases). Germline V CDR1 and CDR2: MDHEN, SYDVKM. The length of the CDR3 is 16 residues. V gave up 3 bases and J gave up 0 bases, with 12 bases separating them. CDR3 bases: TGTGCCAGCAGTTTCCCGGACAGACTAGCCAAAAACATTCAGTACTTC. This codes for CASSFPDRLAKNIQYF.

This chain connects TRBV6-5 to TRBJ2-5; TRBD1 agrees at 7 bases. The DNA matches TRBJ2-7 better at its end, which makes the J call doubtful. The V gene's germline CDR1 is MNHEY and CDR2 SVGAGI. The CDR3 is 15 amino acids. The CDR3 here is CASSPRTGTTYEQYF. The DNA of the CDR3 is TGTGCCAGCAGTCCTCGGACAGGAACCACCTACGAGCAGTACTTC.